The next 5 T cell receptor beta chains were all read from a single sample in a study of cytomegalovirus exposure and HLA in healthy donors. Assay used: immunoSEQ multiplex PCR; TCRdb lists only in-frame clones, some missing. Of 150,000 to 250,000 clones listed, 70% to 85% are singletons. Sequencing was performed on PBMCs. The source of these receptors is a woman aged 25 to 39 in good health and CMV-seropositive.

The J gene is TRBJ2-7, the V gene TRBV5-1, with D perhaps matching TRBD1 (6 bases). Germline CDR1 is SGHRS and CDR2 is YFSETQ. V dropped 4 bases and J dropped 4 bases, with 12 bases sitting between them. The CDR3 runs to 13 residues. In nucleotides, the CDR3 is TGCGCCAGCAGCCCCGGACAGTTATACGAGCAGTACTTC. Translation: CASSPGQLYEQYF.

The genes are TRBV11-1 and TRBJ2-2, with TRBD1 matching over 11 bases. Trimming took 4 bases from V and 4 from J; bases not matched to a gene: 2. The CDR3 totals 15 residues. The germline V gene encodes CDR1 SGHAT and CDR2 FQDESV (reference sequence). The CDR3 nucleotides are TGTGCCAGCAGCTGGGGACAGGGGGGCACCGGGGAGCTGTTTTTT. This gives the protein CASSWGQGGTGELFF.

The CDR3 spells CASSLAGDSQETQYF. Written as DNA, the CDR3 is TGCGCCAGCAGCTTGGCTGGGGACAGCCAAGAGACCCAGTACTTC. This chain uses TRBV5-1 with TRBJ2-5, with 7 nucleotides matching TRBD1. V was clipped by 0 bases and J by 1 base; unmatched bases: 3. The germline V gene encodes CDR1 SGHRS and CDR2 YFSETQ. The CDR3 has 15 residues.

The chain carries TRBV27 and TRBJ2-4; 9 bases fit TRBD1. The CDR3 extends over 15 amino acids. Germline trimming cut 5 bases from V and 1 base from J; bases unmatched to any gene: 3. Germline V gives CDR1 MNHEY, CDR2 SMNVEV (reference sequence). The CDR3 DNA reads as TGTGCCAGCAGTATTACAGGGGGCGCCAAAAACATTCAGTACTTC. Protein product: CASSITGGAKNIQYF.

This chain connects TRBV5-4 to TRBJ1-1; 8 nucleotides align to TRBD1. From germline, CDR1 is SGHNT and CDR2 YYREEE (reference sequence). The CDR3 is made up of 16 amino acids. Trimming cost V 4 bases and J 0 bases; bases outside gene matches: 8. The CDR3 nucleotides read TGTGCCAGCAGCCCTGGACAGGGAAGGATGAACACTGAAGCTTTCTTT. It encodes CASSPGQGRMNTEAFF.